One and the same sample provided the 17 T cell receptor beta chains below, sequenced in a study of T cells in tuberculosis. Measured with immunoSEQ multiplex PCR; TCRdb has only the in-frame clones, and not every one. The data contain tens of thousands of clones, approximately 90% of them singletons. Time point denoted: new active TB diagnosis, blood taken before or within 7 days of starting treatment. Sequenced here: PBMCs, sampled at tuberculosis diagnosis. The receptors were sampled from an adult with tuberculosis.

Only a few counts were recorded for this clone. The chain uses TRBV2 and TRBJ2-5; weak D call: TRBD2 (6 bases). V lost 8 bases and J 4 bases, leaving 14 bases between the germline ends. This CDR3 is built from 13 residues. The germline gives CDR1 SNHLY, CDR2 FYNNEI. CDR3 sequence: CASRPGVGETQYF. The CDR3 coding sequence is TGTGCCAGCCGTCCGGGGGTGGGAGAGACCCAGTACTTC. Filled out from reference TRBV2 and TRBJ2-5, the complete variable domain reads EPEVTQTPSHQVTQMGQEVILRCVPISNHLYFYWYRQILGQKVEFLVSFYNNEISEKSEIFDDQFSVERPDGSNFTLKIRSTKLEDSAMYFCASRPGVGETQYFGPGTRLLVL.

This chain links TRBV2 with TRBJ1-1; tentatively, D is TRBD1 (6 bases). Germline loops: CDR1 SNHLY, CDR2 FYNNEI. The CDR3 totals 13 residues. V was clipped by 7 bases and J by 11 bases, with 20 bases between them. The CDR3 DNA reads TGTGCCAGCATCCTGGGTGTTGGGGGCTGGGCTTTCTTT. Its protein is CASILGVGGWAFF.

The chain uses TRBV4-2 and TRBJ2-7; 8 positions match TRBD2. From germline, CDR1 is LGHNA and CDR2 YNFKEQ. The V segment lost 4 bases and the J segment 0 bases; nucleotides outside the gene matches: 11. The CDR3 runs 17 residues. CDR3 nucleotide sequence: TGTGCCAGCAGCCGTCTTTCGACCAGCGGGGGCTCCTACGAGCAGTACTTC. Its protein is CASSRLSTSGGSYEQYF.

The chain couples TRBV9 to TRBJ1-2; 10 bases map to TRBD1. After removal of 2 bases from V and 5 bases from J, the junction contained 3 bases not matched to a gene. This CDR3 has 14 amino acids. The germline CDR1 and CDR2 sequences are SGDLS and YYNGEE. The CDR3 region is CASSVTDRGYGYTF. As DNA, the CDR3 is TGTGCCAGCAGCGTCACGGACAGGGGGTATGGCTACACCTTC.

The chain has TRBV11-2 and TRBJ1-1; possibly TRBD1 for D (5 bases). From germline, CDR1 is SGHAT and CDR2 FQNNGV. This CDR3 has 16 amino acids. V gave up 2 bases and J gave up 1 base, with 14 bases separating them. The CDR3 protein is CASSLFVREANTEAFF. CDR3 nucleotides: TGTGCCAGCAGCTTATTTGTCAGGGAGGCGAACACTGAAGCTTTCTTT.

J is TRBJ1-3 and V is TRBV29-1, with 10 bases aligning to TRBD1. V lost 7 bases, J lost 4 bases, and 7 bases stayed unmatched. Germline CDR1 and CDR2: SQVTM and ANQGSEA. The CDR3 is made up of 14 amino acids. The CDR3 DNA reads as TGCAGCGCCGGCGACAGGGGGCGAGGAAACACCATATATTTT. It specifies CSAGDRGRGNTIYF.

The V call is TRBV4-2, the J call TRBJ1-4; TRBD1 aligns across 7 bases. Germline trimming cut 0 bases from V and 8 bases from J; bases unmatched to any gene: 9. Germline V gives CDR1 LGHNA, CDR2 YNFKEQ. The CDR3 length is 16 residues. For the CDR3, the DNA is TGTGCCAGCAGCCAAGATATGACAGGGTCTCGAGAAAAACTGTTTTTT. The encoded protein is CASSQDMTGSREKLFF.

The chain combines TRBV5-6 with TRBJ2-5; TRBD1 matches 8 bases. CDR1 and CDR2 (germline): SGHDT, YYEEEE. The V segment lost 4 bases and the J segment 4 bases; nucleotides outside the gene matches: 12. This CDR3 comprises 16 residues. The CDR3 is CASSLWAGGRTETQYF. The CDR3 DNA reads as TGTGCCAGCAGCCTTTGGGCAGGGGGCAGAACAGAGACCCAGTACTTC.

The gene calls are TRBV6-5 and TRBJ2-2, with a weak D call TRBD1 (6 bases). The CDR3 has 16 residues. Germline V gene lookup returns CDR1 MNHEY and CDR2 SVGAGI. The V end lost 2 bases, the J end lost 8 bases, and 18 bases lay between the germline ends. CDR3 loop: CASSYRGNWAIGELFF. The CDR3 nucleotides read TGTGCCAGCAGTTACAGGGGGAATTGGGCTATAGGGGAGCTGTTTTTT.

This chain uses TRBV28 with TRBJ1-1; D uncertain. Germline CDR1 MDHEN, CDR2 SYDVKM. Trimming removed 6 bases at V and 6 bases at J, with 11 bases between. CDR3 length: 12 residues. The chain's CDR3 is CASSRGFAEAFF. The CDR3 region has the DNA TGTGCCAGCAGCCGAGGATTTGCTGAAGCTTTCTTT.

This clone was recorded once. This CDR3 is CASSLRVGTDTQYF. For the CDR3, the DNA is TGTGCCAGCAGTTTGCGGGTAGGCACAGATACGCAGTATTTT. The genes are TRBV27 and TRBJ2-3, with a tentative D call TRBD2 (5 bases). The CDR3 runs 14 residues. Germline CDR1 is MNHEY and CDR2 is SMNVEV (reference sequence). The V and J ends lost 3 bases and 1 base respectively, with 8 bases between them.

The chain combines TRBV10-3 with TRBJ1-2, with a tentative D call TRBD1 (6 bases). Germline-derived CDR1 and CDR2 are ENHRY and SYGVKD. Trimming stripped 3 bases from V and 0 bases from J, with 11 bases between. The CDR3 loop spans 15 amino acids. The DNA for the CDR3 is TGTGCCATCAGTGAAAGGGACAATGCTAACTATGGCTACACCTTC. It is translated as CAISERDNANYGYTF.

This sequence joins TRBV6-5 and TRBJ1-6; TRBD1 matches at 7 bases. J lost 5 bases, V lost 4 bases, and 5 bases had no gene match. The CDR3 has 15 residues. Germline assignment: CDR1 MNHEY and CDR2 SVGAGI. The DNA of the CDR3 is TGTGCCAGCAGTTTCAGGGGGGAGCATAATTCACCCCTCCACTTT. Translation: CASSFRGEHNSPLHF.

The rearrangement links TRBV27 to TRBJ1-2, with 10 bases fitting TRBD1. Germline V gives CDR1 MNHEY, CDR2 SMNVEV (reference sequence). This CDR3 is built from 13 residues. V shed 2 bases, J shed 6 bases, and the junction held 0 bases outside the gene matches. This CDR3 reads CASSLGTGDGYTF. The CDR3 nucleotides read TGTGCCAGCAGTTTAGGGACAGGGGATGGCTACACCTTC.

The chain is built from TRBV5-6 and TRBJ1-2; 12 nucleotides align to TRBD1. This CDR3 region has 17 residues. CDR1 is SGHDT and CDR2 is YYEEEE in the germline V gene. Losses at the gene ends were 3 bases for V and 5 bases for J; bases not matched to a gene: 11. CDR3 in amino acids: CASSSNRDRGRVYGYTF. The CDR3 coding sequence is TGTGCCAGCAGCTCCAACCGGGACAGGGGGCGCGTATATGGCTACACCTTC. Full variable domain (remainder filled in from reference TRBV5-6 and TRBJ1-2): DAGVTQSPTHLIKTRGQQVTLRCSPKSGHDTVSWYQQALGQGPQFIFQYYEEEERQRGNFPDRFSGHQFPNYSSELNVNALLLGDSALYLCASSSNRDRGRVYGYTFGSGTRLTVV.

The gene calls are TRBV30 and TRBJ2-3, with a possible D match to TRBD2 (5 bases). The CDR3 consists of 14 residues. Germline CDR1 GTSNPN, CDR2 SVGIG (reference sequence). The V gene lost 0 bases and the J gene lost 2 bases, with 9 bases spanning the gap. CDR3 nucleotide sequence: TGTGCCTGGAGTGTAGGAGGAGTCACAGATACGCAGTATTTT. It encodes CAWSVGGVTDTQYF.

The chain carries TRBV9 and TRBJ2-7; perhaps TRBD1 as D (6 bases). Germline V gives CDR1 SGDLS, CDR2 YYNGEE. Between the trimmed V and J ends, which lost 4 bases and 6 bases, there was a span of 20 bases. The CDR3 is 15 residues long. The CDR3 nucleotides are TGTGCCAGCAGCCCCTCGGGACATGGATATTCCGAGCAGTACTTC. Residues: CASSPSGHGYSEQYF.